What follows is one TCR beta chain and its context. The antigen is not known. A much more abundant neighbour one base away suggests this may be a read error. This CDR3 is built from 16 residues. Germline V gene sequence: CDR1 MGHRA, CDR2 YSYEKL. TCRdb analysed the 5' RACE reads with MiXCR anew, one entry per CDR3 protein. The sample lists about 40,000 distinct CDR3 sequences; around 30% were seen once. Memory CD4+ T cells were sorted as CD4+CD45RO+CD25- cells. General study findings and limits: Tumor-infiltrating Treg TCR alpha and beta sequences overlapped most with tumor naive CD4+ T cells, then blood naive. Larger-cohort validation covered only one TCR beta V-J rearrangement. Tumor memory CD4+ T cell TCR gene usage was found to cluster with blood and lymph node memory CD4+ cells and with lymph node naive CD4+ cells.

The sequencing sample was made of tumor-infiltrating memory CD4+ T cells sorted from the breast tumor. The subset: memory CD4+ T cells, CD4+CD45RO+CD25-. The chain joins TRBV4-1 to TRBJ2-3, with TRBD2 matching over 14 bases. This clonotype was obtained from a female donor with breast cancer. The CDR3 region is CASGQAGTSGRNTQYF. CDR3 DNA: TGCGCCAGCGGCCAGGCTGGGACTAGCGGGAGAAATACGCAGTATTTT.